This T cell receptor beta chain was identified in a study of shared clonotypes between healthy human individuals. A deep-level run was used for the assay. Clones were sequenced by immunoSEQ multiplex PCR, and TCRdb holds only the in-frame ones, with some missing. The data hold approximately 2,200,000 clones, with just over 90% observed a single time. Germline V gives CDR1 SGHTA, CDR2 FQGNSA. The CDR3 has 14 residues. V was clipped by 4 bases and J by 5 bases, with 14 bases between them. CD8 cells classed as naive were CD45RO-negative and positively selected for CCR7, excluding terminally differentiated effector memory CD45RA+ cells.

V usage is TRBV7-2 and J usage is TRBJ2-5; TRBD1 is a possible D gene (8 bases). Sequenced material: naive CD8+ T cells from PBMCs. The clonotype originates from a man aged 18 to 29 in good health. Some clones in this sample may be carry-over from other donors' samples. CDR3 coding DNA: TGTGCCAGCAGCTCACAGGGGGGGGAGGAGACCCAGTACTTC. This codes for CASSSQGGEETQYF.